The next 31 T cell receptor beta chains were all read from a single sample in a study of cytomegalovirus exposure and HLA in healthy donors. Use of 60 Vbeta and 13 Jbeta primers characterized the PCR. Repertoires were generated with immunoSEQ multiplex PCR, while TCRdb's copy carries only in-frame clones and drops some. The data show under 200,000 clones, roughly four fifths seen once. The sample taken for sequencing was PBMCs. Receptor source: a female donor in good health and CMV-seronegative.

This chain connects TRBV5-4 to TRBJ2-1; D remains unclear. Germline CDR1 and CDR2: SGHNT and YYREEE (reference sequence). This CDR3 comprises 12 residues. Trimming removed 0 bases from V and 7 bases from J, with 5 bases in between. The CDR3 loop is CASSLARNEQFF. The CDR3 nucleotides read TGTGCCAGCAGCTTGGCGCGGAATGAGCAGTTCTTC.

The chain combines TRBV4-2 with TRBJ2-1, with 7 bases fitting TRBD2. CDR1 is LGHNA and CDR2 is YNFKEQ in the germline V gene. The trim removed 2 bases at V and 10 bases at J, leaving 8 bases unmatched. The CDR3 loop spans 14 amino acids. In DNA, the CDR3 is TGTGCCAGCAGCCAACCAGGCCAGGGAGGGGAGCAGTTCTTC. Protein product: CASSQPGQGGEQFF.

The chain uses TRBV7-9 and TRBJ2-5; D remains unclear. TRBJ2-7 explains the end of the DNA better; the J call may be wrong. The CDR3 totals 11 residues. Germline lookup yields CDR1 SEHNR and CDR2 FQNEAQ (reference sequence). The CDR3 nucleotides are TGTGCCAGCACCAATACCTACGAGCAGTACTTC. Its translation is CASTNTYEQYF.

A remark on this clone: The sample contains more than one DNA sequence encoding this CDR3. This chain connects TRBV27 to TRBJ1-1; 7 bases match TRBD1. The CDR3 runs 13 residues. V was clipped by 6 bases and J by 2 bases; unmatched bases: 3. CDR1 is MNHEY and CDR2 is SMNVEV in the germline V gene (reference sequence). CDR3 sequence (DNA): TGTGCCAGCAGCCGGGACAGAAACACTGAAGCTTTCTTT. Translation: CASSRDRNTEAFF.

V gene TRBV27 combines with J gene TRBJ2-5; D might be TRBD1 (7 bases). V lost 5 bases, J lost 4 bases, and 23 bases lay in between. This CDR3 has 17 residues. Looked up from germline, CDR1 is MNHEY and CDR2 is SMNVEV (reference sequence). The CDR3, as DNA: TGTGCCAGCAGTCCCTTTTGGAGCAGGGGGGTAAGAGAGACCCAGTACTTC. Encoded protein: CASSPFWSRGVRETQYF.

The gene calls are TRBV7-9 and TRBJ2-3, with 14 bases lining up with TRBD2. Germline V CDR1 and CDR2: SEHNR, FQNEAQ (reference sequence). Trimming at V came to 5 bases and at J to 6 bases, leaving 7 bases not matched to a gene. The CDR3 has 16 residues. CDR3 sequence: CASSPGTSGRRDTQYF. In nucleotides, the CDR3 is TGTGCCAGCAGCCCCGGGACTAGCGGGAGACGTGATACGCAGTATTTT.

The rearrangement links TRBV6-1 to TRBJ2-5, with 7 bases aligning to TRBD1. V shed 4 bases and J 7 bases; nucleotides not matched to a gene: 9. Germline CDR1 reads MNHNS; CDR2 reads SASEGT. This CDR3 is 14 amino acids long. CDR3 nucleotide sequence: TGTGCCAGCAGTGGAGATAGGGCAGGGGGGACCCAGTACTTC. This sequence encodes CASSGDRAGGTQYF.

This chain connects TRBV29-1 to TRBJ2-6; TRBD1 agrees at 12 bases. Germline CDR1 reads SQVTM; CDR2 reads ANQGSEA. The J segment lost 3 bases and the V segment lost 6 bases, leaving 9 bases of the junction unmatched. The CDR3 totals 17 residues. The CDR3: CSVLGGQGAGGANVLTF. DNA of the CDR3: TGCAGCGTGCTAGGGGGACAGGGGGCCGGTGGGGCCAACGTCCTGACTTTC.

The CDR3 loop reads CASSPRTGDYGYTF. For the CDR3, the DNA is TGTGCCAGCTCACCACGGACAGGGGACTATGGCTACACCTTC. The rearrangement uses TRBV18 and TRBJ1-2, with TRBD1 matching over 9 bases. Germline V gives CDR1 KGHSH, CDR2 LQKENI. V lost 1 base to trimming and J lost 3 bases; unmatched junction nucleotides: 0. CDR3 size: 14 residues.

The rearrangement uses TRBV9 and TRBJ2-3, with 7 bases matching TRBD1. J was trimmed by 4 bases and V by 4 bases; bases with no gene match: 6. The CDR3 spans 14 residues. Germline V lookup: CDR1 SGDLS, CDR2 YYNGEE. CDR3 loop: CASSPRQGPDTQYF. The CDR3, as DNA: TGTGCCAGCAGCCCGCGACAGGGCCCAGATACGCAGTATTTT.

The chain recombines TRBV21-1 with TRBJ2-1; the table names TRBD2, a call not compared with the DNA. TRBV21-1 is annotated as a pseudogene. This CDR3 comprises 15 residues. CDR3 loop: CASSGGGAVDCEQFF. CDR3 DNA sequence: TGTGCCAGCAGCGGCGGGGGAGCCGTTGATTGCGAGCAGTTCTTC.

The chain is built from TRBV20-1 and TRBJ1-1; D uncertain. CDR3 size: 11 residues. The germline V gene encodes CDR1 DFQATT and CDR2 SNEGSKA (reference sequence). Between the trimmed V and J ends, which lost 1 base and 8 bases, there was a span of 8 bases. In nucleotides, the CDR3 is TGCAGTGCTAGAGGGTCCGAGGAAGCTTTCTTT. Its translation is CSARGSEEAFF.

J is TRBJ2-2 and V is TRBV2; tentative D call: TRBD2 (6 bases). V was cut by 1 base and J by 6 bases, with 9 bases left in between. Germline-derived CDR1 and CDR2 are SNHLY and FYNNEI. The CDR3 extends over 14 amino acids. CDR3 in amino acids: CASSEGRVPGELFF. The CDR3 DNA sequence: TGTGCCAGCAGTGAAGGGAGGGTCCCCGGGGAGCTGTTTTTT. The entire variable domain, with the rest obtained from reference TRBV2 and TRBJ2-2, is as follows: EPEVTQTPSHQVTQMGQEVILRCVPISNHLYFYWYRQILGQKVEFLVSFYNNEISEKSEIFDDQFSVERPDGSNFTLKIRSTKLEDSAMYFCASSEGRVPGELFFGEGSRLTVL.

V usage is TRBV5-1 and J usage is TRBJ1-2; 7 positions agree with TRBD1. Trimming removed 4 bases from V and 4 bases from J; junction bases left unmatched: 10. Germline V gene sequence: CDR1 SGHRS, CDR2 YFSETQ. CDR3 size: 15 residues. The CDR3 bases are TGCGCCAGCAGCGTGGGTCTAGGGGGCGGCTATGGCTACACCTTC. Translated, it gives CASSVGLGGGYGYTF.

The gene calls are TRBV4-3 and TRBJ2-3, with D uncertain. The CDR3 covers 14 residues. Germline CDR1 LGHNA, CDR2 YSLEER. Trimming took 1 base from V and 0 from J, leaving 5 bases between them. The CDR3 is CASSQGRSTDTQYF. DNA for the CDR3: TGCGCCAGCAGCCAAGGCCGGAGCACAGATACGCAGTATTTT.

This chain links TRBV28 with TRBJ2-1; 9 bases align to TRBD1. With V trimmed by 2 bases and J by 12 bases, 8 bases remained unmatched. The CDR3 runs 14 residues. Germline values: CDR1 MDHEN, CDR2 SYDVKM. CDR3 bases: TGTGCCAGCAGTTTAACCGTCCAGGGACAGGGGCAGTTCTTC. Translation: CASSLTVQGQGQFF.

The chain combines TRBV11-1 with TRBJ2-5; D uncertain. Germline CDR1 SGHAT, CDR2 FQDESV (reference sequence). The CDR3 has 15 amino acids. Trimming pared 5 bases from V and 5 bases from J, leaving 18 bases between. CDR3 in DNA: TGTGCCAGCAGCCCCTTAAGTAAAGTACGGGAGACCCAGTACTTC. As protein: CASSPLSKVRETQYF.

There are a few counts of this clone. V and J are TRBV5-5 and TRBJ2-7; D is ambiguous. CDR1 SGHKS and CDR2 YYEKEE come from the germline V gene (reference sequence). The CDR3 spans 13 residues. With 2 bases removed from V and 2 bases from J, the gap between germline ends came to 8 bases. CDR3 DNA sequence: TGTGCCAGCAGCTTCCACGGTGCCTACGAGCAGTACTTC. Its translation: CASSFHGAYEQYF.

This clone has only a few counts. The chain uses TRBV7-9 and TRBJ1-4; 8 bases line up with TRBD1. Germline CDR1 reads SEHNR; CDR2 reads FQNEAQ (reference sequence). The CDR3 is 14 residues long. The junction had 6 bases not matched to a gene; V was cut back by 5 bases and J by 7 bases. The CDR3: CASSQWGQAEKLFF. The CDR3 DNA follows: TGTGCCAGCAGCCAATGGGGACAGGCTGAAAAACTGTTTTTT.

CDR3 DNA sequence: TGTGCCAGCTCACCCGGACAGGTGCAAAGGATGTTTTTT. As protein: CASSPGQVQRMFF. The chain has TRBV18 and TRBJ1-4; TRBD1 agrees at 7 bases. Germline V gives CDR1 KGHSH, CDR2 LQKENI. The length of the CDR3 is 13 residues. The J segment lost 15 bases and the V segment lost 3 bases, leaving 10 bases of the junction unmatched.

The chain is built from TRBV4-1 and TRBJ1-1; D gene uncertain. This CDR3 is built from 16 residues. Between the trimmed V and J ends, which lost 1 base and 6 bases, there was a span of 18 bases. The germline gives CDR1 MGHRA, CDR2 YSYEKL. The CDR3 DNA reads TGCGCCAGCAGCCAAGTCGACTTAATGGTATATTCTGAAGCTTTCTTT. Residues: CASSQVDLMVYSEAFF.

CDR3: CASSGTDLGELFF. DNA of the CDR3: TGTGCCAGCAGCGGGACTGACCTCGGGGAGCTGTTTTTT. J is TRBJ2-2 and V is TRBV28; D may be TRBD2 (6 bases). This CDR3 spans 13 amino acids. Deletions cut 6 bases from V and 7 bases from J, with 12 bases between. Looked up from germline, CDR1 is MDHEN and CDR2 is SYDVKM. The complete variable domain, with remaining parts taken from reference TRBV28 and TRBJ2-2, reads DVKVTQSSRYLVKRTGEKVFLECVQDMDHENMFWYRQDPGLGLRLIYFSYDVKMKEKGDIPEGYSVSREKKERFSLILESASTNQTSMYLCASSGTDLGELFFGEGSRLTVL.

This clone was picked up a small number of times. The chain combines TRBV19 with TRBJ1-1; no definite D call. Trimming left V 7 bases short and J 8 bases short, with 20 bases between. This CDR3 contains 14 residues. The germline CDR1 and CDR2 sequences are LNHDA and SQIVND (reference sequence). Here the CDR3 DNA reads TGTGCCAGTACCCTAGGGCAGGTTGAGGGAGAAGCTTTCTTT. It encodes CASTLGQVEGEAFF.

This clone was seen a few times. The V call is TRBV7-6, the J call TRBJ1-3; 7 bases are a match to TRBD1. J lost 2 bases, V lost 5 bases, and 6 bases had no gene match. The CDR3 runs 15 residues. Germline CDR1 SGHVS, CDR2 FNYEAQ. The CDR3 DNA reads as TGTGCCAGCAGCACGGACAGGTCCCCTGGAAACACCATATATTTT. Translated: CASSTDRSPGNTIYF.

The chain carries TRBV21-1 and TRBJ2-7; TRBD1 is the table's D call and was not checked against the DNA. TRBV21-1 is annotated as a pseudogene. The CDR3 spans 15 residues. The CDR3 region is CARQQRGRGKDEQYF. CDR3 sequence (DNA): TGTGCCAGACAACAAAGGGGCAGGGGAAAAGACGAGCAGTACTTC.

The J gene is TRBJ2-1, the V gene TRBV7-9; the match to TRBD2 covers 7 bases. Germline V gene lookup returns CDR1 SEHNR and CDR2 FQNEAQ (reference sequence). This CDR3 contains 14 residues. The ends lost 5 bases at V and 2 bases at J; junction bases unmatched: 3. The CDR3 protein is CASSGGGAYNEQFF. CDR3 DNA sequence: TGTGCCAGCAGCGGGGGGGGAGCCTACAATGAGCAGTTCTTC.

This sequence joins TRBV28 and TRBJ2-1, with 9 positions matching TRBD1. The germline CDR1 and CDR2 sequences are MDHEN and SYDVKM. The V gene end was trimmed by 7 bases and the J gene end by 7 bases; junction bases not matched to a gene: 8. The CDR3 is 14 residues long. CDR3: CASTPSGTGNEQFF. Here the CDR3 DNA reads TGTGCCAGCACCCCGTCCGGGACAGGGAATGAGCAGTTCTTC.

The rearrangement links TRBV10-3 to TRBJ2-5; possible D gene TRBD2, 6 bases. The CDR3 has 10 amino acids. V was pared by 10 bases and J by 5 bases, with 8 bases between. Germline V CDR1 and CDR2: ENHRY, SYGVKD. The CDR3 spells CATRGETQYF. The CDR3 DNA sequence: TGTGCCACCCGGGGGGAGACCCAGTACTTC.

The chain links TRBV27 to TRBJ1-1; 10 bases match TRBD1. The CDR3 is made up of 14 amino acids. The V segment lost 7 bases and the J segment 8 bases; nucleotides outside the gene matches: 10. Per germline, CDR1 MNHEY and CDR2 SMNVEV (reference sequence). CDR3 region: CASNVLGQGREAFF. As DNA, the CDR3 is TGTGCCAGCAATGTTCTGGGACAGGGGAGAGAAGCTTTCTTT.

The chain uses TRBV27 and TRBJ2-3; TRBD2 matches at 7 bases. With V trimmed by 6 bases and J by 3 bases, 15 bases remained unmatched. Per germline, CDR1 MNHEY and CDR2 SMNVEV (reference sequence). The length of the CDR3 is 17 residues. As DNA, the CDR3 is TGTGCCAGCAGCCACCAGGGACTAAAGTCTGAGACAGATACGCAGTATTTT. This translates into CASSHQGLKSETDTQYF.

This clone has more than one count but fewer than ten. V is TRBV6-1 and J is TRBJ1-2; D is undetermined. The V gene lost 1 base and the J gene lost 6 bases, with 27 bases spanning the gap. The CDR3 is made up of 19 amino acids. Germline V gene sequence: CDR1 MNHNS, CDR2 SASEGT. The CDR3 DNA reads TGTGCCAGCAGTGAAGGTCCCCTGGCATTTGTTGTGAGGTTGAATGGCTACACCTTC. Residues: CASSEGPLAFVVRLNGYTF.